The 32 T cell receptor beta chains listed next were all sequenced from one sample in a study of T cells in women clearing cervical HPV infection. TCRdb's copy holds only in-frame clones and misses some; the assay was immunoSEQ multiplex PCR. Its clone listing holds around 30,000 clones. What was sequenced was blood buffy coat. Receptors were obtained from a woman aged 18 to 75 with a cervical HPV16 infection that either progressed to CIN3+ or cleared (not recorded which).

Regarding this clone: The CDR3 is cut off 3 residues early in the read; its end comes from the germline J gene. V gene TRBV5-6 combines with J gene TRBJ2-7; TRBD2 is a possible D gene (7 bases). Germline-derived CDR1 and CDR2 are SGHDT and YYEEEE. V gave up 7 bases and J gave up 0 bases, with 17 bases separating them. The CDR3 spans 15 residues. The sequenced part of the CDR3 DNA is TGTGCCAGCGGGATCGGAGGGGGGGACTCCTACGAG. Translation gives CASGIGGGDSYE. The entire CDR3 protein reads CASGIGGGDSYEQYF. The full variable domain, completed using reference TRBV5-6 and TRBJ2-7, is DAGVTQSPTHLIKTRGQQVTLRCSPKSGHDTVSWYQQALGQGPQFIFQYYEEEERQRGNFPDRFSGHQFPNYSSELNVNALLLGDSALYLCASGIGGGDSYEQYFGPGTRLTVT.

Turning to this clone: From the germline J gene comes the end of the CDR3, since the read stops 3 residues before it. The chain carries TRBV12-5 and TRBJ2-5; tentatively, D is TRBD2 (6 bases). The germline V and J ends were trimmed by 5 bases and 2 bases, with 15 bases remaining between them. The CDR3 consists of 15 residues. Per the germline V gene, CDR1 is LGHNT and CDR2 is FRNRAP. The sequenced CDR3 bases are TGTGCTAGTGGTGGGGGAGCGGGTCAGCAAGAGACC. Amino acid sequence: CASGGGAGQQET. The complete CDR3 sequence is CASGGGAGQQETQYF.

Note on this clone: The CDR3 end is not reached by the read, which stops 3 residues before it; the germline J gene fills it in. V gene TRBV5-1 combines with J gene TRBJ2-2, with 9 bases lining up with TRBD2. The germline gives CDR1 SGHRS, CDR2 YFSETQ. The CDR3 is 15 residues long. With V trimmed by 9 bases and J by 2 bases, 8 bases remained unmatched. CDR3 amino acids: CATVYSGGNTGELFF. The DNA read from the CDR3 is TGCGCCACCGTTTATAGCGGGGGAAACACCGGGGAG.

Points on this clone: The read halts 3 residues ahead of the CDR3 end, with the missing end drawn from the germline J gene. This chain joins TRBV7-9 and TRBJ2-1; 12 positions match TRBD2. The V and J ends lost 2 bases and 6 bases, in that order; junction bases with no gene match: 2. The CDR3 contains 15 residues. From germline, CDR1 is SEHNR and CDR2 FQNEAQ (reference sequence). The sequenced CDR3 bases are TGTGCCAGCAGCTTACTAGCGGGAGGGGGCAATGAG. It yields the protein CASSLLAGGGNE. The full CDR3 reads CASSLLAGGGNEQFF.

About this clone: The sequenced fragment ends 3 residues before the CDR3 boundary, so the rest is inferred from the germline J gene. The V call is TRBV7-9, the J call TRBJ2-5; D possibly corresponds to TRBD2 (7 bases). The germline CDR1 and CDR2 sequences are SEHNR and FQNEAQ (reference sequence). The V end was cut by 3 bases, the J end by 5 bases, with 16 bases between. The CDR3 runs 15 residues. CDR3: CASSFVRGATETQYF. The DNA read from the CDR3 is TGTGCCAGCAGCTTTGTTCGGGGGGCGACGGAGACC.

In the case of this clone: The read terminates 3 residues before the CDR3 end, so the remaining end is supplied by the germline J gene. The chain uses TRBV7-9 and TRBJ1-2; D is unresolved. The CDR3 has 11 amino acids. V gave up 4 bases and J gave up 6 bases, with 6 bases separating them. From germline, CDR1 is SEHNR and CDR2 FQNEAQ (reference sequence). The sequenced part of the CDR3 DNA is TGTGCCAGCAGCTCTGGCCATGGC. Translating it yields CASSSGHG. The whole CDR3 sequence reads CASSSGHGYTF.

Comments on this clone: Read data end 3 residues before the CDR3 end; the end is taken from the germline J gene. V and J are TRBV11-2 and TRBJ2-5, with 9 bases fitting TRBD2. Germline CDR1 is SGHAT and CDR2 is FQNNGV. The J segment lost 5 bases and the V segment lost 5 bases, leaving 9 bases of the junction unmatched. The CDR3 consists of 15 residues. The CDR3 bases that were read are TGTGCCAGCAGCCCCCTGGGACTAGCACGGGAGACC. This translates into CASSPLGLARET. The whole CDR3 sequence reads CASSPLGLARETQYF.

In the case of this clone: The read ends 3 residues before the CDR3 terminus; that terminus is restored from the germline J gene. This chain links TRBV7-7 with TRBJ2-7; 9 bases line up with TRBD1. The V gene's germline CDR1 is SSHAT and CDR2 FNYEAQ (reference sequence). Losses at the gene ends were 5 bases for V and 1 base for J; bases not matched to a gene: 3. The CDR3 covers 14 residues. CDR3 loop: CASSTGTGSYEQYF. CDR3 bases read: TGTGCCAGCAGCACCGGGACAGGGTCCTACGAG.

Points on this clone: The CDR3 end falls 3 residues outside the read, so it is completed with the germline J gene. The chain carries TRBV12-3 or TRBV12-4 and TRBJ2-2, with a possible D match to TRBD2 (6 bases). The CDR3 totals 15 residues. Trimming removed 5 bases at V and 3 bases at J, with 13 bases between. CDR3 region: CASSPSAKDTGELFF. The DNA read from the CDR3 is TGTGCCAGCAGTCCTAGCGCGAAAGACACCGGGGAG.

Comments on this clone: The sequence runs out 3 residues before the end of the CDR3; the remainder is reconstructed from the germline J gene. This chain links TRBV30 with TRBJ2-2, with 9 bases aligning to TRBD1. CDR3 length equals 13 residues. Per germline, CDR1 GTSNPN and CDR2 SVGIG (reference sequence). The DNA read from the CDR3 is TGTGCCTGGAAGGGACAGGGTAATGAAAAG. Its translation: CAWKGQGNEK. In full, the CDR3 is CAWKGQGNEKLFF.

Notes on this clone: The read ends 3 residues shy of where the CDR3 ends; the end is completed using the germline J gene. This chain links TRBV19 with TRBJ2-3, with TRBD1 identical over 7 bases. Germline V gene lookup returns CDR1 LNHDA and CDR2 SQIVND (reference sequence). The CDR3 has 16 amino acids. CDR3 sequence reads: CASSTSRDSYGQPQYF. The CDR3 bases that were read are TGTGCCAGTAGTACGTCCCGGGACAGTTACGGTCAGCCG.

Concerning this clone: The read comes to an end 3 residues before the CDR3 does, leaving the germline J gene to fill in the end. The rearrangement joins TRBV27 to TRBJ1-6, with 11 bases lining up with TRBD1. V trimming: 6 bases; J trimming: 7 bases; junction bases outside the gene matches: 8. The CDR3 runs to 16 residues. Per germline, CDR1 MNHEY and CDR2 SMNVEV (reference sequence). Partial CDR3 DNA: TGTGCCAGCAGACCCGGGACAGGGGGAAACAATTCACCC. Translated, it gives CASRPGTGGNNSP. The complete CDR3 sequence is CASRPGTGGNNSPLHF.

Details on this clone: The CDR3 end lies 3 residues beyond the end of the read and is filled in from the germline J gene. V gene TRBV19 combines with J gene TRBJ2-2; 9 bases match TRBD1. The CDR3 is 15 amino acids. Germline assignment: CDR1 LNHDA and CDR2 SQIVND (reference sequence). J lost 7 bases, V lost 3 bases, and 6 bases had no gene match. CDR3 sequence: CASSIPTGGGGELFF. The DNA read from the CDR3 is TGTGCCAGTAGTATTCCGACAGGGGGAGGCGGGGAG.

Details on this clone: Coverage ceases 3 residues before the CDR3 finishes, and the germline J gene fills in the end. This chain uses TRBV14 with TRBJ2-5; TRBD2 aligns across 12 bases. Germline V gene lookup returns CDR1 SGHDN and CDR2 FVKESK. The CDR3 is made up of 16 amino acids. V lost 4 bases, J lost 0 bases, and 3 bases stayed unmatched. CDR3 DNA (partial): TGTGCCAGCAGCCCTAGCGGGAGGGGGTACCAAGAGACC. Protein: CASSPSGRGYQET. The entire CDR3 is CASSPSGRGYQETQYF. Filled out from reference TRBV14 and TRBJ2-5, the complete variable domain reads EAGVTQFPSHSVIEKGQTVTLRCDPISGHDNLYWYRRVMGKEIKFLLHFVKESKQDESGMPNNRFLAERTGGTYSTLKVQPAELEDSGVYFCASSPSGRGYQETQYFGPGTRLLVL.

Considering frequency, this clone is medium-sized (0.01 to 0.1%). The CDR3 sequence: CASSPDRGAKNIQYF. The CDR3 bases that were read are TGTGCCAGCTCACCGGACAGGGGAGCCAAAAACATT. The V gene is TRBV18, the J gene TRBJ2-4; 9 nucleotides line up with TRBD1. The CDR3 is cut off 3 residues early in the read; its end comes from the germline J gene. Trimming took 3 bases from V and 0 from J; bases not matched to a gene: 0. The CDR3 is 15 residues long. Per the germline V gene, CDR1 is KGHSH and CDR2 is LQKENI.

Details on this clone: Read data end 3 residues before the CDR3 end; the end is taken from the germline J gene. The chain combines TRBV5-1 with TRBJ2-5; D may be TRBD1 (6 bases). The CDR3 is 15 amino acids. CDR1 and CDR2 from the germline V gene are SGHRS and YFSETQ. V shed 7 bases and J shed 1 base, with 17 bases lying between them. CDR3 amino acids: CASASSGQFQETQYF. CDR3 DNA (partial): TGCGCCAGCGCCTCAAGCGGACAGTTCCAAGAGACC. Full variable domain (rest looked up from reference TRBV5-1 and TRBJ2-5): KAGVTQTPRYLIKTRGQQVTLSCSPISGHRSVSWYQQTPGQGLQFLFEYFSETQRNKGNFPGRFSGRQFSNSRSEMNVSTLELGDSALYLCASASSGQFQETQYFGPGTRLLVL.

About this clone itself: The missing CDR3 end, 3 residues past where the read stops, is filled in from the germline J gene. This chain connects TRBV12-3 or TRBV12-4 to TRBJ2-5, with a weak D call TRBD1 (6 bases). The CDR3 is 16 amino acids. The V end lost 5 bases, the J end lost 5 bases, and 21 bases lay between the germline ends. The CDR3 loop is CASSNTGKIYTETQYF. CDR3 bases read: TGTGCCAGCAGTAACACAGGGAAAATCTACACGGAGACC.

Turning to this clone: The missing CDR3 end, 3 residues past where the read stops, is filled in from the germline J gene. The chain links TRBV7-9 to TRBJ2-2, with D hard to call. The CDR3 spans 13 residues. CDR1 and CDR2 (germline): SEHNR, FQNEAQ (reference sequence). CDR3 amino acids: CASSSASNEKLFF. The CDR3 DNA, read in part, is TGTGCCAGCAGTTCTGCGTCTAATGAAAAG.

The CDR3 reads CASSRAGVSVNEQFF. The DNA read from the CDR3 is TGTGCCAGCAGCAGAGCGGGAGTGTCGGTCAATGAG. The gene calls are TRBV7-9 and TRBJ2-1; 8 bases align to TRBD2. The read ends 3 residues early relative to the CDR3; the germline J gene fills the gap. The CDR3 length is 15 residues. Unmatched junction bases numbered 9, after V lost 5 bases and J lost 6 bases. Germline V gives CDR1 SEHNR, CDR2 FQNEAQ (reference sequence). The full variable domain, its missing parts supplied by reference TRBV7-9 and TRBJ2-1, is DTGVSQNPRHKITKRGQNVTFRCDPISEHNRLYWYRQTLGQGPEFLTYFQNEAQLEKSRLLSDRFSAERPKGSFSTLEIQRTEQGDSAMYLCASSRAGVSVNEQFFGPGTRLTVL.

As regards this clone: The CDR3 is cut off 3 residues early in the read; its end comes from the germline J gene. The gene calls are TRBV5-4 and TRBJ2-7; D is unclear. Between the trimmed V and J ends, which lost 2 bases and 1 base, there was a span of 7 bases. Per germline, CDR1 SGHNT and CDR2 YYREEE (reference sequence). This CDR3 is built from 13 residues. The sequenced part of the CDR3 DNA is TGTGCCAGCAGCTTCGCTAGTTCCTACGAG. Translating it yields CASSFASSYE. The full CDR3 is CASSFASSYEQYF.

Regarding this clone: The read ends 3 residues shy of where the CDR3 ends; the end is completed using the germline J gene. This chain connects TRBV19 to TRBJ1-1; D uncertain. The germline V gene has CDR1 LNHDA and CDR2 SQIVND (reference sequence). With 3 bases removed from V and 1 base from J, the gap between germline ends came to 9 bases. The CDR3 has 14 amino acids. The CDR3 here is CASSIRRPNTEAFF. Partial CDR3 DNA: TGTGCCAGTAGTATTCGGCGGCCGAACACTGAA.

On this clone itself: The read is 3 residues too short to cover the CDR3 end, so that end is filled in from the germline J gene. The rearrangement links TRBV7-3 to TRBJ2-5; D not resolved. Germline assignment: CDR1 SGHTA and CDR2 FQGTGA. The CDR3 extends over 13 amino acids. Trimming shortened V by 4 bases and J by 2 bases, and 8 bases separated the two germline ends. CDR3 DNA (partial): TGTGCCAGCAGCTCTGGCAGTCAAGAGACC. It specifies CASSSGSQET. The full CDR3 protein is CASSSGSQETQYF.

Concerning this clone itself: The read ends 3 residues shy of where the CDR3 ends; the end is completed using the germline J gene. The rearrangement uses TRBV5-1 and TRBJ1-1; no definite D call. The CDR3 length is 14 residues. V shed 3 bases and J shed 6 bases, with 15 bases lying between them. The germline V gene has CDR1 SGHRS and CDR2 YFSETQ. CDR3 amino acids: CASSSGPGRSEAFF. Partial CDR3 DNA: TGCGCCAGCAGCTCTGGGCCAGGTAGATCTGAA.

About this clone: The CDR3 end is not reached by the read, which stops 3 residues before it; the germline J gene fills it in. J is TRBJ1-1 and V is TRBV11-3; 7 bases agree with TRBD1. Germline V lookup: CDR1 SGHNT, CDR2 YENEEA. CDR3 length: 13 residues. The CDR3 is CASSVSYRGEAFF. The part of the CDR3 DNA that was read is TGTGCCAGCAGCGTATCATACAGGGGCGAA.

As concerns this clone: The read halts 3 residues ahead of the CDR3 end, with the missing end drawn from the germline J gene. The genes are TRBV7-9 and TRBJ2-5, with 7 bases fitting TRBD2. The CDR3 is 15 residues long. Germline V lookup: CDR1 SEHNR, CDR2 FQNEAQ (reference sequence). J gave up 4 bases and V 2 bases, and 7 bases lay outside the gene matches. Partial CDR3 DNA: TGTGCCAGCAGCTTATTCATAAGCGGGATAGAGACC. This gives the protein CASSLFISGIET. The full-length CDR3 reads as CASSLFISGIETQYF.

Partial CDR3 DNA: TGTGCCAGCTCACCGGCAGGGAATTCCTACGAG. Protein sequence: CASSPAGNSYE. The CDR3, in full, reads CASSPAGNSYEQYF. The V and J genes are TRBV18 and TRBJ2-7; maybe TRBD1 (5 bases). The missing CDR3 end, 3 residues past where the read stops, is filled in from the germline J gene. The V end was cut by 3 bases, the J end by 1 base, with 10 bases between. The CDR3 covers 14 residues. The germline gives CDR1 KGHSH, CDR2 LQKENI.

Turning to this clone: The read ends 3 residues shy of where the CDR3 ends; the end is completed using the germline J gene. The chain couples TRBV20-1 to TRBJ2-1, with 10 bases identical to TRBD2. J was trimmed by 3 bases and V by 2 bases; bases with no gene match: 1. In germline, CDR1 is DFQATT, CDR2 SNEGSKA (reference sequence). The CDR3 has 14 residues. The CDR3 bases that were read are TGCAGTGCTAGATGGACTAGCGGCTACAATGAG. The encoded protein is CSARWTSGYNE. The full CDR3 protein reads CSARWTSGYNEQFF.

In regard to this clone: The read halts 3 residues ahead of the CDR3 end, with the missing end drawn from the germline J gene. The chain uses TRBV30 and TRBJ1-3; D gene uncertain. CDR3 size: 12 residues. CDR1 is GTSNPN and CDR2 is SVGIG in the germline V gene (reference sequence). The ends were cut back, 3 bases at V and 1 base at J, with 4 bases in the middle. The CDR3 DNA, read in part, is TGTGCCTGGAGGTCTTCTGGAAACACC. Residues: CAWRSSGNT. The whole CDR3 is CAWRSSGNTIYF. The full variable domain, rest sourced from reference TRBV30 and TRBJ1-3, is SQTIHQWPATLVQPVGSPLSLECTVEGTSNPNLYWYRQAAGRGLQLLFYSVGIGQISSEVPQNLSASRPQDRQFILSSKKLLLSDSGFYLCAWRSSGNTIYFGEGSWLTVV.

Concerning this clone: Read coverage stops 3 residues before the CDR3 terminus; the germline J gene supplies the remainder. The chain is built from TRBV19 and TRBJ1-2, with D perhaps matching TRBD1 (5 bases). Germline V lookup: CDR1 LNHDA, CDR2 SQIVND (reference sequence). The CDR3 length is 13 residues. CDR3 protein: CASSIAREDDYTF. Partial CDR3 DNA: TGTGCCAGTAGTATAGCCAGGGAAGACGAC. The full variable domain, in which reference TRBV19 and TRBJ1-2 provide the parts outside the CDR3, is DGGITQSPKYLFRKEGQNVTLSCEQNLNHDAMYWYRQDPGQGLRLIYYSQIVNDFQKGDIAEGYSVSREKKESFPLTVTSAQKNPTAFYLCASSIAREDDYTFGSGTRLTVV.

A word on this clone: The CDR3 goes on 3 residues after the read ends, and that part is filled in from the germline J gene. The rearrangement links TRBV19 to TRBJ2-3, with 8 bases lining up with TRBD1. Germline CDR1 reads LNHDA; CDR2 reads SQIVND (reference sequence). The CDR3 is 16 residues long. The DNA read from the CDR3 is TGTGCCAGTAGTGCAATTCGTCGGGACAGGCAAGAGACG. This sequence encodes CASSAIRRDRQET. The entire CDR3 is CASSAIRRDRQETQYF. The full variable domain, completed using reference TRBV19 and TRBJ2-3, is DGGITQSPKYLFRKEGQNVTLSCEQNLNHDAMYWYRQDPGQGLRLIYYSQIVNDFQKGDIAEGYSVSREKKESFPLTVTSAQKNPTAFYLCASSAIRRDRQETQYFGPGTRLTVL.

Note on this clone: Coverage ceases 3 residues before the CDR3 finishes, and the germline J gene fills in the end. The V call is TRBV20-1, the J call TRBJ2-1, with D perhaps being TRBD1 or TRBD2 (5 bases each). V shed 3 bases and J shed 7 bases, with 19 bases lying between them. The CDR3 is 15 amino acids. Per germline, CDR1 DFQATT and CDR2 SNEGSKA (reference sequence). The DNA read from the CDR3 is TGCAGTGCTAGGCCCCGGCAGGGAGTTTGGAATGAG. Amino acid sequence: CSARPRQGVWNE. The CDR3 in its entirety is CSARPRQGVWNEQFF.

In the case of this clone: The sequenced fragment ends 3 residues before the CDR3 boundary, so the rest is inferred from the germline J gene. The rearrangement joins TRBV2 to TRBJ2-7, with 14 nucleotides matching TRBD2. CDR1 is SNHLY, CDR2 FYNNEI, per germline. V lost 4 bases and J lost 0; bases outside the gene matches: 5. The CDR3 runs to 17 residues. The covered CDR3 bases are TGTGCCAGCAGTGCCCCGACTAGCGGGAGGGCCTCCTACGAG. It is translated as CASSAPTSGRASYE. The whole CDR3 sequence reads CASSAPTSGRASYEQYF.